A selection of T cell receptor beta chains follows, all from one sample in a study of Ad26.COV2.S vaccination and SARS-CoV-2 variants. Here immunoSEQ multiplex PCR was the method, and the copy in TCRdb shows in-frame clones only, minus some. The profile shows some 460,000 clones, 80% to 90% of them singletons. The sequences come from peripheral blood, collected in a trial of Ad26.COV2.S vaccine versus placebo. The receptors originated from a person between 18 and 59 years old who received the Ad26.COV2.S COVID-19 vaccine or a placebo. CDR3s include the opening cysteine and the closing phenylalanine or tryptophan. Each record gives: CDR3 DNA, CDR3 protein, clone size, CDR3 length, D gene, V gene, J gene. D genes are given only for firm matches. Part of the rows lack a size; the others show once, few, many or a class for expanded clones.

TGTGCCAGCGGCATGCCCTTTAAAGGCTACGAGCAGTACTTC	CASGMPFKGYEQYF	once	14	-	TRBV7-8	TRBJ2-7
TGTGCCAGCAGTTACTCGAATAGCCATGAAGCTTTCTTT	CASSYSNSHEAFF	-	13	-	TRBV6-5	TRBJ1-1
TGTGCCAGCAGCTTAGATAGCCAGGGGGCGACTATCTCTGGCTACACCTTC	CASSLDSQGATISGYTF	once	17	TRBD1	TRBV7-2	TRBJ1-2
TGCGCCAGCAGCCAAGATGGCCCGCCCCCTAGGGAGCAGTACTTC	CASSQDGPPPREQYF	-	15	-	TRBV4-3	TRBJ2-7
TGTGCCAGCAGTTTAGGCGGGACAGGGGCCAATCACCAATATGGCTACACCTTC	CASSLGGTGANHQYGYTF	-	18	TRBD1	TRBV28	TRBJ1-2
TGTGCCACCAGCAGAGGAGGTGGTTGGGATACGCAGTATTTT	CATSRGGGWDTQYF	-	14	-	TRBV15	TRBJ2-3
TGCGCCAGCAGCCAATCGACAGGGAAAGCCTACGAGCAGTACTTC	CASSQSTGKAYEQYF	-	15	TRBD1	TRBV4-3	TRBJ2-7
TGCGCCAGCAGCTTGGCCACAGGACAGGGGACTGGCGAGCAGTACTTC	CASSLATGQGTGEQYF	-	16	TRBD1	TRBV5-1	TRBJ2-7
TGTGCCAGCAGCCTGAGGACTAGCTCCTACGAGCAGTACTTC	CASSLRTSSYEQYF	-	14	TRBD2	TRBV13	TRBJ2-7
TGTGCCAGCAGTTACAACCTAGCGGCCTCTTCCCTAGATACGCAGTATTTT	CASSYNLAASSLDTQYF	-	17	TRBD2	TRBV6-2/TRBV6-3	TRBJ2-3
TGCGCCAGCAGCTTACGGACAGGAGCTAACTATGGCTACACCTTC	CASSLRTGANYGYTF	-	15	TRBD1	TRBV5-1	TRBJ1-2
TGTGCCAGCAGGGCGGGCGGGAGCACAGATACGCAGTATTTT	CASRAGGSTDTQYF	-	14	-	TRBV27	TRBJ2-3
TGTGCCAGCAGCAAGGGCAAGACACCCGATAATGAAAAACTGTTTTTT	CASSKGKTPDNEKLFF	-	16	-	TRBV21-1	TRBJ1-4
TGTGCCAGCAGTGGAGGAGGGTACAATCAGCCCCAGCATTTT	CASSGGGYNQPQHF	once	14	-	TRBV2	TRBJ1-5
TGTGCCAGCAGTGCTGGGACAGTGAACACCGGGGAGCTGTTTTTT	CASSAGTVNTGELFF	-	15	TRBD1	TRBV2	TRBJ2-2
TGTGCCAGCAGTAGTGGACAGAATCGAAACACCATATATTTT	CASSSGQNRNTIYF	-	14	-	TRBV6-6	TRBJ1-3